This T cell receptor beta chain was captured by sequencing in a study of neoadjuvant anti-PD-1 for oral cavity cancer. The junction had 11 bases not matched to a gene; V was cut back by 6 bases and J by 11 bases. CDR3 length equals 14 residues. Germline V gives CDR1 MNHEY, CDR2 SVGAGI. Generated by immunoSEQ multiplex PCR, the TCRdb table keeps only in-frame clones and is missing some. The table records around 65,000 clones, about nine tenths of them present only once. Time point here: after neoadjuvant nivolumab, at surgical resection. The chain is built from TRBV6-5 and TRBJ1-1; 11 bases line up with TRBD1. The TCR was taken from a person aged 40-85 years with oral cavity squamous cell carcinoma. Material: PBMCs, obtained after nivolumab (anti-PD-1) treatment. CDR3: CASRGQGARSGAFF. Here the CDR3 DNA reads TGTGCCAGCAGAGGACAGGGGGCTCGGTCGGGGGCTTTCTTT.